This T cell receptor beta chain was recorded in a study of OX40 agonist ivuxolimab in advanced cancers. Points on this clone: Antigen: not known.

Clones were read by immunoSEQ multiplex PCR, and TCRdb kept only the in-frame ones, dropping some. Among about 83,000 clones listed, approximately 90% were seen once. Study-wide points: The specificity for antigen of the expanded peripheral T cells was not determined.

CDR1 and CDR2 (germline): SGHTA, FQGTGA. The V end lost 2 bases, the J end lost 5 bases, and 10 bases lay between the germline ends. The CDR3 is 13 amino acids. Sample: CD4+ or CD8+ T cells sorted from blood, taken in a trial of the OX40 agonist ivuxolimab. This receptor was obtained from an adult with an advanced solid tumor such as melanoma, head and neck, liver or kidney cancer. The chain couples TRBV7-3 to TRBJ2-7, with D perhaps matching TRBD1 or TRBD2 (6 bases each). The CDR3 nucleotides are TGTGCCAGCAGCTTATACAGGGAGGACGAGCAGTACTTC. It is translated as CASSLYREDEQYF.